This TCR beta chain was documented in a study of shared clonotypes between healthy human individuals. The study's findings and limits: Rarefaction gave evidence that sorted-subset sequencing remained incomplete despite large depth. What naive subsets generally showed was a larger estimated richness than memory subsets showed.

V lost 2 bases and J 6 bases, leaving 11 bases between the germline ends. Germline V gives CDR1 SGHNT, CDR2 YENEEA. The CDR3 contains 14 residues. Genomic DNA belonging to each subset was distributed in equal measure over several immunoSEQ plates. Sequencing used immunoSEQ multiplex PCR; TCRdb keeps in-frame clones, though not all of them. The repertoire holds around 2.5 million clones, approximately 93% seen once, with 0.36% in the top ten. Details on this clone: Its antigen remains unidentified.

This TCR was sampled from a man aged 18-30 years in good health. Some clones in this sample may be carry-over from other donors' samples. Specimen: naive CD4+ T cells from PBMCs. Described subset: CD45RA+ positively selected. V and J are TRBV11-3 and TRBJ2-1, with D possibly TRBD2 on 5 matching bases. For the CDR3, the DNA is TGTGCCAGCAGCTTACGGCTAGCAACCAATGAGCAGTTCTTC. Translating gives CASSLRLATNEQFF.